Below are 29 T cell receptor beta chains sequenced from a single sample in a study of technical replicates of blood from a handful of donors. TCRdb's copy holds only in-frame clones and misses some; the assay was immunoSEQ multiplex PCR. The sample carries tens of thousands of clones, roughly 93% recorded once. Sequencing was performed on T cells isolated from PBMCs. The source is a human donor in good health.

V is TRBV28 and J is TRBJ2-1; tentative D call: TRBD2 (5 bases). CDR1 is MDHEN and CDR2 is SYDVKM in the germline V gene. CDR3 size: 16 residues. V lost 2 bases, J lost 10 bases, and 21 bases lay in between. The CDR3 sequence: CASSLPLRGSDTEQFF. CDR3 bases: TGTGCCAGCAGTTTACCCCTACGTGGGAGTGACACCGAGCAGTTCTTC. Variable domain in full (rest from reference TRBV28 and TRBJ2-1): DVKVTQSSRYLVKRTGEKVFLECVQDMDHENMFWYRQDPGLGLRLIYFSYDVKMKEKGDIPEGYSVSREKKERFSLILESASTNQTSMYLCASSLPLRGSDTEQFFGPGTRLTVL.

The chain combines TRBV5-1 with TRBJ1-2, with 7 nucleotides matching TRBD1. The J segment lost 7 bases and the V segment lost 4 bases, leaving 10 bases of the junction unmatched. The CDR3 contains 14 residues. CDR1 is SGHRS and CDR2 is YFSETQ in the germline V gene. CDR3 sequence (DNA): TGCGCCAGCAGCCTGGGATCGACAGGGCCTGGCTACACCTTC. Protein product: CASSLGSTGPGYTF.

The chain has TRBV5-1 and TRBJ1-1; 7 bases are a match to TRBD1. Trimming cost V 5 bases and J 7 bases; bases outside gene matches: 8. The CDR3 is 13 amino acids. The germline V gene encodes CDR1 SGHRS and CDR2 YFSETQ. DNA of the CDR3: TGCGCCAGCAGAAGGGACAGCGGAAATGAAGCTTTCTTT. Translation gives CASRRDSGNEAFF. Using reference TRBV5-1 and TRBJ1-1 for the parts outside the CDR3, the full variable domain is KAGVTQTPRYLIKTRGQQVTLSCSPISGHRSVSWYQQTPGQGLQFLFEYFSETQRNKGNFPGRFSGRQFSNSRSEMNVSTLELGDSALYLCASRRDSGNEAFFGQGTRLTVV.

The gene calls are TRBV28 and TRBJ2-5; weak D call: TRBD2 (5 bases). With 2 bases removed from V and 0 bases from J, the gap between germline ends came to 10 bases. The CDR3 is 15 amino acids. Germline assignment: CDR1 MDHEN and CDR2 SYDVKM. This CDR3 is CASSLRPGYQETQYF. The CDR3 coding sequence is TGTGCCAGCAGTTTACGACCGGGGTACCAAGAGACCCAGTACTTC.

The gene calls are TRBV19 and TRBJ1-2; no clear D. CDR3 length equals 11 residues. The V gene lost 5 bases and the J gene lost 8 bases, with 9 bases spanning the gap. Per the germline V gene, CDR1 is LNHDA and CDR2 is SQIVND (reference sequence). The CDR3 DNA reads TGTGCCAGTAGTCGAACGGAGGGCTACACCTTC. Encoded protein: CASSRTEGYTF.

This chain links TRBV19 with TRBJ1-2; TRBD1 matches 10 bases. This CDR3 is built from 14 residues. V trimming: 6 bases; J trimming: 2 bases; junction bases outside the gene matches: 3. Germline CDR1 reads LNHDA; CDR2 reads SQIVND (reference sequence). CDR3 in amino acids: CASSPDRGNYGYTF. As DNA, the CDR3 is TGTGCCAGTAGCCCGGACAGGGGGAACTATGGCTACACCTTC.

In this sample, this clone turned up once. The chain uses TRBV4-2 and TRBJ2-1, with 8 bases identical to TRBD1. Germline assignment: CDR1 LGHNA and CDR2 YNFKEQ. The CDR3 loop spans 16 amino acids. Trimming took 1 base from V and 5 from J; bases not matched to a gene: 7. The CDR3 sequence: CASSQVTRGPDNEQFF. The CDR3 bases are TGTGCCAGCAGCCAAGTGACCAGGGGGCCAGACAATGAGCAGTTCTTC.

The chain joins TRBV2 to TRBJ2-3, with D tentatively TRBD2 (6 bases). The V gene's germline CDR1 is SNHLY and CDR2 FYNNEI. The CDR3 runs 14 residues. V was shortened by 7 bases and J by 2 bases, with 13 bases between the two germline ends. The CDR3 region has the DNA TGTGCCAGCAAGGAGGGACCTCACACAGATACGCAGTATTTT. This encodes CASKEGPHTDTQYF.

This clone showed up just once. The chain uses TRBV25-1 and TRBJ2-1, with 10 bases lining up with TRBD1. The CDR3 runs 16 residues. Germline lookup yields CDR1 MGHDK and CDR2 SYGVNS. The V gene end was trimmed by 3 bases and the J gene end by 5 bases; junction bases not matched to a gene: 7. The CDR3 DNA is TGTGCCAGCAGTGACCTGGGACAGGGGACCGACAATGAGCAGTTCTTC. Its translation: CASSDLGQGTDNEQFF.

This chain uses TRBV5-1 with TRBJ2-7; TRBD2 agrees at 14 bases. Germline V gives CDR1 SGHRS, CDR2 YFSETQ. The CDR3 spans 16 residues. Unmatched junction bases numbered 4, after V lost 0 bases and J lost 5 bases. The CDR3 region is CASSLDPTSGRDEQYF. CDR3 sequence (DNA): TGCGCCAGCAGCTTGGACCCGACTAGCGGGAGGGACGAGCAGTACTTC.

The chain uses TRBV11-2 and TRBJ1-2; no firm D call. Trimming shortened V by 4 bases and J by 4 bases, and 10 bases separated the two germline ends. Germline V CDR1 and CDR2: SGHAT, FQNNGV. The CDR3 sequence is 13 residues long. The CDR3 bases are TGTGCCAGCAGCTACTCGAACGGCTATGGCTACACCTTC. Amino acid sequence: CASSYSNGYGYTF.

The rearrangement joins TRBV5-1 to TRBJ2-5; the match to TRBD1 covers 7 bases. The trim removed 0 bases at V and 5 bases at J, leaving 10 bases unmatched. This CDR3 spans 16 amino acids. Germline V gene data show CDR1 as SGHRS and CDR2 as YFSETQ. CDR3 DNA: TGCGCCAGCAGCTTGGGACAGGGTGCCGGTCAGGAGACCCAGTACTTC. Its protein product is CASSLGQGAGQETQYF.

The rearrangement uses TRBV9 and TRBJ2-3, with a possible D match to TRBD2 (7 bases). Germline V gene sequence: CDR1 SGDLS, CDR2 YYNGEE. Trimming shortened V by 4 bases and J by 3 bases, and 15 bases separated the two germline ends. CDR3 length equals 15 residues. CDR3 bases: TGTGCCAGCAGCAGGGCCGGGGGGCAGACAGATACGCAGTATTTT. It is translated as CASSRAGGQTDTQYF.

The chain has TRBV5-4 and TRBJ1-1; perhaps TRBD1 as D (5 bases). This CDR3 contains 14 residues. CDR1 and CDR2 (germline): SGHNT, YYREEE (reference sequence). With 0 bases removed from V and 11 bases from J, the gap between germline ends came to 17 bases. The CDR3 bases are TGTGCCAGCAGCTTGGAACTCTCGGGGCGGGGTGCTTTCTTT. Its protein product is CASSLELSGRGAFF.

The chain has TRBV5-4 and TRBJ2-7; D perhaps matches TRBD1 (6 bases). Germline V gene lookup returns CDR1 SGHNT and CDR2 YYREEE (reference sequence). Trimming took off 3 bases at V and 3 bases at J, with 16 bases between the two ends. The CDR3 sequence is 15 residues long. The DNA of the CDR3 is TGTGCCAGCAGCTGGGACACTTCAAGTCTCTACGAGCAGTACTTC. It codes for CASSWDTSSLYEQYF.

The V gene is TRBV6-5, the J gene TRBJ1-2, with no clear D. From germline, CDR1 is MNHEY and CDR2 SVGAGI. This CDR3 is 13 amino acids long. V shed 4 bases and J shed 8 bases, with 14 bases lying between them. CDR3 sequence: CASSSQPGWGYTF. The DNA of the CDR3 is TGTGCCAGCAGTTCTCAACCGGGATGGGGCTACACCTTC.

V gene TRBV6-1 combines with J gene TRBJ1-2; D unresolved. The ends were cut back, 0 bases at V and 7 bases at J, with 15 bases in the middle. This CDR3 comprises 15 residues. CDR1 MNHNS and CDR2 SASEGT come from the germline V gene. In nucleotides, the CDR3 is TGTGCCAGCAGTGAAGCGTCGTCCGGGGAAGGTGGCTACACCTTC. Translated: CASSEASSGEGGYTF.

The count of this clone is one. V is TRBV6-1 and J is TRBJ1-2, with 7 bases fitting TRBD1. Germline V lookup: CDR1 MNHNS, CDR2 SASEGT. This CDR3 is 15 amino acids long. Trimming at V came to 8 bases and at J to 0 bases, leaving 9 bases not matched to a gene. CDR3 sequence (DNA): TGTGCCAGCCATCGACAGGGCTTAGCTAACTATGGCTACACCTTC. It encodes CASHRQGLANYGYTF.

The rearrangement links TRBV6-1 to TRBJ1-1; no definite D call. The germline V gene has CDR1 MNHNS and CDR2 SASEGT. This CDR3 is built from 14 residues. V was shortened by 1 base and J by 5 bases, with 11 bases between the two germline ends. The CDR3 region has the DNA TGTGCCAGCAGTGAAGGACTTGGATGGACTGAAGCTTTCTTT. This translates into CASSEGLGWTEAFF.

This clone was observed a single time. The chain uses TRBV28 and TRBJ1-2; tentatively, D is TRBD1 (5 bases). The V and J ends lost 7 bases and 5 bases respectively, with 26 bases between them. Germline V gives CDR1 MDHEN, CDR2 SYDVKM. The CDR3 spans 17 residues. CDR3 sequence (DNA): TGTGCCAGCAACTTTTGGGGCGGGAGCAGGTCAAAGTATGGCTACACCTTC. Its translation: CASNFWGGSRSKYGYTF.

This chain links TRBV4-1 with TRBJ1-5; 8 positions agree with TRBD1. V was pared by 1 base and J by 7 bases, with 3 bases of the junction left unmatched. The CDR3 sequence is 14 residues long. Germline V gene data show CDR1 as MGHRA and CDR2 as YSYEKL. The CDR3 bases are TGCGCCAGCAGCCAAGCAGGGGGCGACCAGCCCCAGCATTTT. Translating it yields CASSQAGGDQPQHF.

The gene calls are TRBV2 and TRBJ1-1; no clear D gene. The V end was cut by 5 bases, the J end by 0 bases, with 4 bases between. The CDR3 is 12 residues long. Germline CDR1 is SNHLY and CDR2 is FYNNEI. This chain's CDR3 is CASSLMNTEAFF. In DNA form, the CDR3 reads TGTGCCAGCAGTCTTATGAACACTGAAGCTTTCTTT.

J is TRBJ2-7 and V is TRBV4-1, with D perhaps TRBD2 (6 bases). This CDR3 has 13 residues. Germline V gives CDR1 MGHRA, CDR2 YSYEKL. Between the trimmed V and J ends, which lost 5 bases and 7 bases, there was a span of 15 bases. CDR3 coding DNA: TGCGCCAGCAGCTCGAAGAGGACTACAGAGCAGTACTTC. This encodes CASSSKRTTEQYF.

A single count supports this clone. The rearrangement links TRBV7-9 to TRBJ2-7; no definite D call. This CDR3 contains 15 residues. V lost 5 bases and J 3 bases, leaving 17 bases between the germline ends. Looked up from germline, CDR1 is SEHNR and CDR2 is FQNEAQ (reference sequence). CDR3 nucleotide sequence: TGTGCCAGCAGCCCCCCATTCGGCGACTTCTACGAGCAGTACTTC. It specifies CASSPPFGDFYEQYF.

This chain connects TRBV6-6 to TRBJ1-2, with 7 nucleotides matching TRBD1. The CDR3 totals 13 residues. Germline V gives CDR1 MNHNY, CDR2 SVGAGI (reference sequence). Trimming at V came to 5 bases and at J to 12 bases, leaving 12 bases not matched to a gene. CDR3 region: CASSHDRASFHTF. CDR3 sequence (DNA): TGTGCCAGCAGTCACGACAGGGCTTCTTTTCACACCTTC.

This sequence joins TRBV28 and TRBJ1-1; D gene uncertain. CDR3 length equals 13 residues. Germline CDR1 reads MDHEN; CDR2 reads SYDVKM. V lost 1 base to trimming and J lost 3 bases, with 6 bases between them. The CDR3 loop is CASSLSSDTEAFF. In DNA form, the CDR3 reads TGTGCCAGCAGTTTATCGTCTGACACTGAAGCTTTCTTT.

The chain recombines TRBV11-1 with TRBJ2-7, with D possibly TRBD2 on 5 matching bases. From germline, CDR1 is SGHAT and CDR2 FQDESV (reference sequence). CDR3 length equals 14 residues. V lost 0 bases and J 3 bases, leaving 9 bases between the germline ends. For the CDR3, the DNA is TGTGCCAGCAGCTTAGCGCTGGGGAGCTACGAGCAGTACTTC. Encoded protein: CASSLALGSYEQYF.

The rearrangement uses TRBV5-4 and TRBJ1-3, with D possibly being TRBD1 (6 bases). The CDR3 is 15 amino acids. Germline V gene lookup returns CDR1 SGHNT and CDR2 YYREEE (reference sequence). Trimming removed 4 bases at V and 0 bases at J, with 11 bases between. The CDR3 nucleotides read TGTGCCAGCAGCACAGCAGGGGTCTCTGGAAACACCATATATTTT. This encodes CASSTAGVSGNTIYF.

V gene TRBV6-5 combines with J gene TRBJ1-1, with D hard to call. The V and J ends lost 2 bases and 1 base respectively, with 8 bases between them. The germline V gene encodes CDR1 MNHEY and CDR2 SVGAGI. The CDR3 has 14 residues. CDR3 sequence reads: CASSYDLGNTEAFF. In DNA, the CDR3 is TGTGCCAGCAGTTACGACTTGGGGAACACTGAAGCTTTCTTT.